The T cell receptor beta chain under discussion was sequenced for a study of Graves' ophthalmopathy and Graves' hyperthyroidism. Study background: At initial diagnosis, peripheral blood was obtained, and this preceded any treatment.

General study points: As the model predicted ophthalmopathy progression, it achieved a sensitivity of about 71% and a specificity of approximately 72%.

Included hyperthyroidism patients were aged 18 to 65 and newly diagnosed (under 2 months' duration). Excluded: other autoimmune disease, uncontrolled infection, pregnancy or lactation. The sample holds many counts of this clonotype. Its antigen is not known. RNA transcripts were the template, and TCR beta CDR3 regions were amplified from them. HTBI-primed first-round RT-PCR preceded second-round multiplex PCR. TCRdb ran MiXCR on the multiplex PCR reads and lists one entry per CDR3 protein. The data hold hundreds of thousands of distinct CDR3 sequences, with about 20% observed a single time. Germline CDR1 reads SNHLY; CDR2 reads FYNNEI. CDR3 length: 15 amino acids. Losses at the gene ends were 6 bases for V and 3 bases for J; bases not matched to a gene: 8.

The origin of this receptor is a woman younger than 30 with stable Graves' hyperthyroidism. Some clones in this sample may be carry-over from other donors' samples. The V call is TRBV2, the J call TRBJ1-3; TRBD1 matches 7 bases. The source material was peripheral blood. As DNA, the CDR3 is TGTGCCAGCAGCCAAGACAGGGTCCTTGGAAACACCATATATTTT. This sequence encodes CASSQDRVLGNTIYF. Drawing the rest from reference TRBV2 and TRBJ1-3, the complete variable domain is EPEVTQTPSHQVTQMGQEVILRCVPISNHLYFYWYRQILGQKVEFLVSFYNNEISEKSEIFDDQFSVERPDGSNFTLKIRSTKLEDSAMYFCASSQDRVLGNTIYFGEGSWLTVV.